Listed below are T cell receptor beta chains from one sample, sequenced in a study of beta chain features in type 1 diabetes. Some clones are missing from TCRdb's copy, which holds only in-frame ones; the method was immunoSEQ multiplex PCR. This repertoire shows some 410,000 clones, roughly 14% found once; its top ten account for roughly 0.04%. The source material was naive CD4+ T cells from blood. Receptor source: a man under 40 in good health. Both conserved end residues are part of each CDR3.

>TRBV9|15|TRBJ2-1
CASAVDWGDDGEQFF
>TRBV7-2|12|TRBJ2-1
CASSLGLGEQFF
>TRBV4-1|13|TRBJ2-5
CASSQDSIGTQYF
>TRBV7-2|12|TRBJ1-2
CASSLDGYGYTF
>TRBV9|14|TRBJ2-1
CASNRAGAYNEQFF
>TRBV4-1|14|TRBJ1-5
CASSQGQGDQPQHF
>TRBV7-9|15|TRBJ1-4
CASSLAETKVEKLFF
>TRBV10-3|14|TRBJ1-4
CAIGGTGPNEKLFF
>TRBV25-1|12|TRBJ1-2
CASGDTRYGYTF
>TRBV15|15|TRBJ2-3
CATSPGLAGADTQYF
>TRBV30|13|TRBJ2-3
CAGGQGSTDTQYF
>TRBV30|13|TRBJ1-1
CAWRLRGDTEAFF
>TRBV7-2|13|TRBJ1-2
CASTSDRRTPGPF
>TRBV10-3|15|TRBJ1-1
CAIRETGSRDTEAFF
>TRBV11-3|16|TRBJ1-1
CASSLEGRKPNTEAFF
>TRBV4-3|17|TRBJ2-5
CASSQDRFRGSQETQYF
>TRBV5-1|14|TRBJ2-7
CASSLGQDVPEQYF
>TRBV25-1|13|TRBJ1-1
CASSGQGRTEAFF
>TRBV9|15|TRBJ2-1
CASSPAAGWIGEQFF
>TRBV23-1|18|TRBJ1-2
CASSRRRTGSGHDYGYTF
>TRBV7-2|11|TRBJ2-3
CASSLTVRRYF
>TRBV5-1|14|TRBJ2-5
CASSLTPGRETQYF
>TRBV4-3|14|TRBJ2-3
CASSPGQGRDTQYF
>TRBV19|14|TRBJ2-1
CASREAGGRNEQFF
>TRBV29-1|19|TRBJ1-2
CSARTYNPGQAILRGGYTF
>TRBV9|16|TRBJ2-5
CASSVEVASRGETQYF
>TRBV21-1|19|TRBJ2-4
CASSKKETSGSQAKNIQYF
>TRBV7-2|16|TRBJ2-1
CASSLIVAGKHNEQFF
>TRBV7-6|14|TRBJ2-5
CASSSNRGRETQYF
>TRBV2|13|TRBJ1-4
CASSERQLEKLFF
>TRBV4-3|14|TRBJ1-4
CASSQDVYFEKLFF
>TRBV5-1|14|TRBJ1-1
CASSLDGQNTEAFF
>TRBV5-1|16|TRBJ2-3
CASSLQTGMRTDTQYF
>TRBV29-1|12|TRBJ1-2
CSDLGLNYGYTF
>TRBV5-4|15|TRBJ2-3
CASSLAGGFTDTQYF
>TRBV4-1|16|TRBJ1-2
CASSQVALLQGSGYTF
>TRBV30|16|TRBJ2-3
CAWSDLAGGFTDTQYF
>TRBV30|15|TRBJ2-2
CAWMGRASGRGELFF
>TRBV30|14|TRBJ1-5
CAWSVGVGNQPQHF
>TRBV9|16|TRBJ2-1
CASSVAGTSGNNEQFF
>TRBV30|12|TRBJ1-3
CATGRSGNTIYF
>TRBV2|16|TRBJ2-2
CASSVLGRREGSRLFF
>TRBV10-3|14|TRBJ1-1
CAVRTGGRNTEAFF
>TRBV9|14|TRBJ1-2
CASSALQGVGGYTF
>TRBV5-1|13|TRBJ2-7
CASSLMDGYEQYF
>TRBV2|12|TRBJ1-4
CASQVGRGKLFF
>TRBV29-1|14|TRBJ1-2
CSVEDRAGLNGYTF
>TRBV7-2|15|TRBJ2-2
CASSPARATTGELFF